This TCR beta chain comes out of a study of blood T cell repertoires in COVID-19. Study context: The study drew acute and convalescent COVID-19 samples from the United States, Italy and Spain.

Cohorts were determined from participant-reported clinical history. The junction had 11 bases not matched to a gene; V was cut back by 1 base and J by 5 bases. The CDR3 extends over 17 amino acids. Germline V gene lookup returns CDR1 SGHAT and CDR2 FQNNGV. Original data processing: The authors estimated nucleated cell counts from reference gene primer amplification. Profiling relied on immunoSEQ multiplex PCR, and the TCRdb table lists in-frame clones only, not all of them. V, J and clone size reflect that table, while D and trimming were determined from the DNA. The sample records 150,000 to 200,000 clones, 80% to 90% being singletons.

The receptor comes from a woman younger than 35 who had recovered from COVID-19. Material for sequencing was PBMCs or T cells enriched from blood (not recorded which). The chain combines TRBV11-2 with TRBJ2-3; 8 nucleotides agree with TRBD2. The CDR3 nucleotides are TGTGCCAGCAGCTTAGTAGTGTCGGGGGGGCCTGGAGATACGCAGTATTTT. It codes for CASSLVVSGGPGDTQYF. The full variable domain, its missing parts supplied by reference TRBV11-2 and TRBJ2-3, is EAGVAQSPRYKIIEKRQSVAFWCNPISGHATLYWYQQILGQGPKLLIQFQNNGVVDDSQLPKDRFSAERLKGVDSTLKIQPAKLEDSAVYLCASSLVVSGGPGDTQYFGPGTRLTVL.